This TCR beta chain appears in the sequencing data of a study of T cell responses to AZD1222 COVID-19 vaccine. V shed 7 bases and J 0 bases; nucleotides not matched to a gene: 1. The V gene's germline CDR1 is SNHLY and CDR2 FYNNEI. The CDR3 runs to 15 residues. Clones were sequenced by immunoSEQ multiplex PCR, and TCRdb holds only the in-frame ones, with some missing. The sample includes 150,000 to 200,000 clones, approximately 90% of them seen just once. This rearrangement joins TRBV2 to TRBJ2-6; 9 bases line up with TRBD2. The TCR sequence derives from an adult who received the MenACWY meningococcal vaccine as a control. This sample comprised peripheral blood, obtained 28 days after the second dose of the MenACWY control vaccine. CDR3 DNA: TGTGCCAGCACAGCGGGAGGCTCTGGGGCCAACGTCCTGACTTTC. Protein product: CASTAGGSGANVLTF. The variable domain in full, with the rest retrieved from reference TRBV2 and TRBJ2-6, is EPEVTQTPSHQVTQMGQEVILRCVPISNHLYFYWYRQILGQKVEFLVSFYNNEISEKSEIFDDQFSVERPDGSNFTLKIRSTKLEDSAMYFCASTAGGSGANVLTFGAGSRLTVL.